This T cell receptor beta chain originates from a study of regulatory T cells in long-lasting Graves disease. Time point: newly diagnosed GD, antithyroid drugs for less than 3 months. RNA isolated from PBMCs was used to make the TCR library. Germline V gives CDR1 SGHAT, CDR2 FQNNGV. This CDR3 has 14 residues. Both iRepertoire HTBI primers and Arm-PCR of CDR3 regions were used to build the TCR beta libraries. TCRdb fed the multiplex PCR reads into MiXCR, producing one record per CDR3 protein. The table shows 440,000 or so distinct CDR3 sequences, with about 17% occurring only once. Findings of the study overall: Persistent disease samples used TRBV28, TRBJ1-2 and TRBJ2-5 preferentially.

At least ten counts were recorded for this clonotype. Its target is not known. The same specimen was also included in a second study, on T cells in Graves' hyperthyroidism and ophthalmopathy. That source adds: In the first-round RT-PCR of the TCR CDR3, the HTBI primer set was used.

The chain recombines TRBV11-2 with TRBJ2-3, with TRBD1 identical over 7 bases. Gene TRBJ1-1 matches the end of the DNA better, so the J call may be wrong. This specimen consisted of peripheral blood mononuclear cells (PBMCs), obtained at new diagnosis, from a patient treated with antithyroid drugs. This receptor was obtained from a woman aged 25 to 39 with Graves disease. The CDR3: CASSLDRSGGEAFF. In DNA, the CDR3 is TGTGCCAGCAGCTTAGATAGGTCAGGGGGTGAGGCTTTCTTT.